This TCR beta chain was identified in a study of neoadjuvant anti-PD-1 for oral cavity cancer. The wider study: Patients without progression got a fourth dose around day 43.

Study outcomes and limitations: Non-responders to neoadjuvant nivolumab had significantly more clonal PBMC T cells than responders.

V lost 11 bases to trimming and J lost 9 bases; unmatched junction nucleotides: 8. The CDR3 spans 13 residues. Germline CDR1 and CDR2: MNHNY and SVGAGI (reference sequence). Time point meaning: after neoadjuvant nivolumab, at surgical resection. This clone has a single count. Its antigen is as yet unknown. Six replicates per PBMC sample, mostly from around 500 ng of genomic DNA. The table came from immunoSEQ multiplex PCR; TCRdb's copy has only in-frame clones and leaves some out. The data show 40,000 to 50,000 clones, about three quarters seen once. V is TRBV6-6 and J is TRBJ1-6; 9 bases align to TRBD1. Sequenced material: PBMCs, taken after nivolumab (anti-PD-1) treatment. The sequence was obtained from a person aged 35-80 years with oral cavity squamous cell carcinoma. As DNA, the CDR3 is TGTGCCGTCCGGACAGGGGTGAGTTCACCCCTCCACTTT. As protein: CAVRTGVSSPLHF.